These T cell receptor beta chains were read from a single sample in a study of blood T cell repertoires in COVID-19. Assay: immunoSEQ multiplex PCR; the TCRdb copy retains only in-frame clones and omits some. Here the sample spans over 450,000 clones, approximately 91% being singletons. Sequenced material: peripheral blood. Source of these receptors: a woman in her 50s with COVID-19, enrolled during active disease. Both conserved end residues are part of each CDR3. Fields, in order: clone size, V gene, J gene, D gene, CDR3 length, CDR3 protein, CDR3 DNA. The D gene is left open where the match is weak. Not all rows give a size; the values are once, few, many and, for expanded clones, a class.

>NA|TRBV4-1|TRBJ2-3|TRBD2|15
CASSQDGTTTDTQYF
TGCGCCAGCAGCCAAGATGGGACTACCACAGATACGCAGTATTTT
>once|TRBV19|TRBJ2-3|TRBD1|15
CASSPTGGLTDTQYF
TGTGCCAGTAGTCCGACAGGGGGACTCACAGATACGCAGTATTTT
>NA|TRBV10-3|TRBJ1-2|TRBD1|13
CAIRLGQGGGYTF
TGTGCCATCAGATTGGGACAGGGAGGGGGCTACACCTTC
>NA|TRBV12-5|TRBJ1-1|NA|12
CASGFGRTEAFF
TGTGCTAGTGGTTTCGGTCGTACTGAAGCTTTCTTT
>NA|TRBV9|TRBJ2-1|NA|15
CASSFSPADYNEQFF
TGTGCCAGCAGCTTCAGTCCGGCGGACTACAATGAGCAGTTCTTC
>NA|TRBV11-2|TRBJ1-1|TRBD1|16
CASSTGTGSPYTEAFF
TGTGCCAGCAGCACGGGGACAGGCAGCCCCTACACTGAAGCTTTCTTT
>NA|TRBV27|TRBJ2-2|NA|16
CASSLLDSANTGELFF
TGTGCCAGCAGTTTACTGGACAGTGCTAACACCGGGGAGCTGTTTTTT
>NA|TRBV19|TRBJ2-7|TRBD2|13
CASSGRGAYEQYF
TGTGCCAGTAGTGGGCGGGGGGCCTACGAGCAGTACTTC
>NA|TRBV19|TRBJ2-7|TRBD1|15
CASSPGGQGIYEQYF
TGTGCCAGTAGCCCCGGGGGACAGGGGATTTACGAGCAGTACTTC
>NA|TRBV5-5|TRBJ2-7|TRBD1|15
CASSLPGQGLHEQYF
TGTGCCAGCAGCTTACCGGGACAGGGGTTACACGAGCAGTACTTC
>NA|TRBV7-9|TRBJ1-2|TRBD1|14
CASSLTGKADGYTF
TGTGCCAGCAGCTTGACAGGGAAAGCCGATGGCTACACCTTC
>NA|TRBV7-9|TRBJ1-5|NA|13
CASSLGQGQPQHF
TGTGCCAGCAGCTTGGGACAAGGGCAGCCCCAGCATTTT
>NA|TRBV19|TRBJ1-5|NA|13
CASTKGPNQPQHF
TGTGCCAGTACGAAGGGGCCTAATCAGCCCCAGCATTTT
>NA|TRBV6-5|TRBJ1-1|NA|15
CASSMTFRGNTEAFF
TGTGCCAGCAGTATGACCTTCAGGGGGAACACTGAAGCTTTCTTT
>few|TRBV27|TRBJ1-6|TRBD1|15
CASRGQGPYNSPLHF
TGTGCCAGCAGGGGACAGGGCCCCTATAATTCACCCCTCCACTTT
>NA|TRBV24-1|TRBJ1-4|TRBD1|15
CATSDPRQGEEKLFF
TGTGCCACCAGTGACCCCCGACAGGGTGAAGAAAAACTGTTTTTT
>NA|TRBV12-3/TRBV12-4|TRBJ1-5|NA|13
CASSTGSNQPQHF
TGTGCCAGCAGCACAGGTAGCAATCAGCCCCAGCATTTT
>NA|TRBV7-9|TRBJ2-3|NA|16
CASSLGGGMITDTQYF
TGTGCCAGCAGCTTGGGAGGGGGGATGATCACAGATACGCAGTATTTT
>once|TRBV6-5|TRBJ2-7|TRBD2|14
CASSPRTSFYEQYF
TGTGCCAGCAGTCCTCGGACTAGCTTCTACGAGCAGTACTTC
>NA|TRBV27|TRBJ1-2|NA|15
CASSSERISGHGYTF
TGTGCCAGCAGTTCCGAACGGATTTCAGGGCATGGCTACACCTTC
>NA|TRBV5-1|TRBJ2-7|NA|14
CASSFQGEIYEQYF
TGCGCCAGCAGCTTCCAAGGAGAGATCTACGAGCAGTACTTC
>NA|TRBV27|TRBJ1-2|NA|15
CASSLLGLPEGGYTF
TGTGCCAGCAGTTTATTGGGACTCCCCGAGGGGGGCTACACCTTC
>once|TRBV5-1|TRBJ1-5|TRBD1|14
CASSPGQVNQPQHF
TGCGCCAGCAGCCCCGGACAGGTCAATCAGCCCCAGCATTTT
>NA|TRBV27|TRBJ2-7|TRBD1|15
CASSAGTGATYEQYF
TGTGCCAGCAGTGCCGGGACAGGGGCTACCTACGAGCAGTACTTC
>few|TRBV19|TRBJ2-4|NA|14
CASSITGEGNIQYF
TGTGCCAGTAGTATCACGGGGGAAGGAAACATTCAGTACTTC
>NA|TRBV11-2|TRBJ2-3|TRBD2|15
CASSLGGTSVDTQYF
TGTGCCAGCAGCTTAGGGGGGACTAGCGTGGATACGCAGTATTTT